This TCR beta chain was profiled in a study of T-cell reconstitution after alpha-beta-depleted transplantation in children. The length of the CDR3 is 14 residues. The J segment lost 1 base and the V segment lost 5 bases, leaving 4 bases of the junction unmatched. Germline CDR1 DFQATT, CDR2 SNEGSKA (reference sequence). There are a few counts of this clonotype. Unique molecular identifiers featured in how the TCRbeta library was prepared. TCRdb analysed the PCR reads with MiXCR anew, one entry per CDR3 protein. This sample yields 420,000 or so distinct CDR3 sequences, of which 11% are seen a single time; approximately 5% belongs to the top ten.

The source material was PBMCs from the stem cell graft donor, sampled from the stem cell graft. This chain links TRBV20-1 with TRBJ2-2, with 7 nucleotides matching TRBD1. The clonotype originates from a human donor who donated a stem cell graft to a child with acute myeloid leukemia. CDR3 region: CSAGRQGNTGELFF. In nucleotides, the CDR3 is TGCAGTGCTGGACGACAGGGGAACACCGGGGAGCTGTTTTTT.